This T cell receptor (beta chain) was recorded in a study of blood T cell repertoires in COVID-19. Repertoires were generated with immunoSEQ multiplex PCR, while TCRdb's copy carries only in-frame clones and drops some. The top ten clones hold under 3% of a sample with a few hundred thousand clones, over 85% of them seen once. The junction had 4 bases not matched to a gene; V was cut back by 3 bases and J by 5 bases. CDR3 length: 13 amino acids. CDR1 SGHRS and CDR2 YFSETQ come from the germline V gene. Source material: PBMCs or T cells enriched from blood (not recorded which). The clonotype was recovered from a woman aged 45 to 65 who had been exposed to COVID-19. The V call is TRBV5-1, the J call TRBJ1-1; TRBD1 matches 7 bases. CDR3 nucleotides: TGCGCCAGCAGCTACACAGGGGAGACTGAAGCTTTCTTT. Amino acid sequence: CASSYTGETEAFF. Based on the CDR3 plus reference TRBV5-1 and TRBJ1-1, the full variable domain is KAGVTQTPRYLIKTRGQQVTLSCSPISGHRSVSWYQQTPGQGLQFLFEYFSETQRNKGNFPGRFSGRQFSNSRSEMNVSTLELGDSALYLCASSYTGETEAFFGQGTRLTVV.